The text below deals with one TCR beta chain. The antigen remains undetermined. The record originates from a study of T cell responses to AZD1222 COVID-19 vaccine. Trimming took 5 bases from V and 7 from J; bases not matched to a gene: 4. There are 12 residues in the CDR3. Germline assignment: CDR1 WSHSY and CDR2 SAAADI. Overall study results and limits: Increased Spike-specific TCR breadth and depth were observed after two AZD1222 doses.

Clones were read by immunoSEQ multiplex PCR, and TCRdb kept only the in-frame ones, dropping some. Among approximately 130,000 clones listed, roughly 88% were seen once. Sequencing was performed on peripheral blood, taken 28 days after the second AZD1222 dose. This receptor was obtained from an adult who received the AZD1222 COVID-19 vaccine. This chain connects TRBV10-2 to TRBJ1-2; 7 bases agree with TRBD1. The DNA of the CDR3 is TGCGCCAGCAGTCCGGACAGGACTGGCTACACCTTC. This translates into CASSPDRTGYTF.